Described below is a single T cell receptor (beta chain) sequence and its context. The specificity of this receptor is unknown. The sample holds no much larger clone one base away, and base qualities are not on file. CDR1 LNHDA and CDR2 SQIVND were looked up in the germline V gene (reference sequence). CDR3 length: 16 amino acids, cysteine to phenylalanine. Only the CDR3 DNA stays, 48 bases, in frame from base 1. Germline trimming amounts to 7 bases on V and 2 bases on J, with 13 as the count of junction bases outside the gene matches. The data belong to a study of cytomegalovirus exposure and HLA in healthy donors (TCRdb year 2017). For context, the study as a whole: An earlier analysis of some 500 of the donors reported about 250 Gb of sequence data and some 120 million unique TCR beta sequences from 150 million to 200 million T cells. Approximately 310 gigabases of sequencing data and approximately 92 million unique TCR sequences made up an early release that covered approximately 700 HLA-typed donors. Of the 300 to 500 genotyped donors, 80% to 90% were placed in the genetic ancestry cluster associated with self-reported Caucasian donors. The study aimed to test whether signatures of past pathogen exposure could be identified by cataloging public T cell receptors. Using immunosequencing, the study profiled T cell repertoires from 500 to 800 subjects and related those repertoires to cytomegalovirus serostatus. A separate validation cohort of some 130 different subjects was used in addition to the roughly 700-subject first cohort. To predict cytomegalovirus infection status, the study brought together high-throughput TCR immunosequencing, statistical association of individual TCRs with disease status, and machine learning. To study patterns of TCR occurrence, a later analysis re-analyzed previously published TCR beta repertoires from several hundred donors and added high-resolution HLA genotyping. The later analysis used no new phenotypic data to find candidate immune exposures, relying instead on TCR beta sequences and their occurrence across donors. An earlier analysis of around 640 of the donors used high-throughput TCR beta sequencing to judge whether each TCR beta V gene segment behaved as functional or pseudogenic. Alongside the repertoire data, information on donor age, sex, ethnicity and CMV serostatus was compiled. In a later genetic analysis, genome-wide SNP genotypes for about 55% of the roughly 700 donors were used, and that subset was treated as a discovery cohort. Every discovery cohort repertoire had been produced on one sequencing platform. HLA typing included class I and class II loci at four-digit resolution. Typing coverage varied by locus: about 620-630 donors for A, B, C, DRB1 and DQB1; some 520 for DQA1; 600 to 610 for DPA1; more than 450 for DPB1. Five DR-DQ haplotypes were handled as single units for association and clustering, since linkage in the cohort was strong. Among some 410 genotyped donors of the cohort, an average of approximately 240,000 unique TCR beta nucleotide sequences were sequenced per donor, roughly 20% of them non-productive. Results the study describes overall, beyond this receptor: In the study, around 150 TCR beta chains were listed as associated with cytomegalovirus. While some public TCRs were present in many individuals, most TCR sequences turned up only very rarely across donors. In a later analysis, most CMV-associated TCR beta chains were found to appear HLA-restricted, with HLA associations seemingly driven largely by CMV exposure. Correlated functional status among segregating V segments might reflect linkage disequilibrium, but an unknown experimental factor could not be ruled out. According to the authors, the approach could potentially be generalized to other disease states and immunological phenotypes. Some IMGT-functional V segments, including TRBV6-2 and TRBV6-3, could not be told apart with the 87-base-pair reads, so those segments were excluded. A later genetic analysis reported fewer N-insertions in productive TCRs among donors in an Asian-associated ancestry cluster than the roughly 720-donor mean. In a later analysis, HLA-associated TCR beta chains were found to be more clonally expanded and to have lower generation probabilities than equally common non-associated chains. Broadly in line with IMGT annotations, most TCR beta V segments showed up in productive rearrangements about 87% or about 30% of the time in an earlier analysis of roughly 590 of the donors. A further reported finding was that TCR beta sequences accurately predicted the HLA-A and HLA-B alleles for most subjects in the first cohort. V-gene and J-gene trimming of TCR beta chains was associated with a missense DCLRE1C variant in a later genetic analysis, and the association was replicated in an independent cohort. Immune exposure information for the cohort was limited to CMV serostatus. When HLA alleles, especially DR and DQ, strongly co-occurred, TCR associations were difficult to assign to individual alleles. Approximately 16 rarely observed V segments, including chromosome 9 orphons, were excluded from the earlier analysis of a few hundred of the donors because counts were too low. In a later analysis, several top co-occurrence clusters were reported to appear linked to parvovirus B19, influenza, CMV and Epstein-Barr virus. The classifier was reported to diagnose cytomegalovirus status with high specificity and sensitivity in both the original cohort and the validation cohort. Only TCR beta chains were sequenced in this cohort, and the absence of alpha or paired-chain data limited detectable features. A later analysis found that TCR association rates varied across HLA loci, with DRB1 alleles showing the most associated TCRs and HLA-C alleles the fewest. Sequencing depth was assumed to be roughly uniform across donors in the presence/absence analyses, though that assumption may not hold. In a later analysis, some 18,000 TCR beta sequences were associated with specific HLA alleles at a false discovery rate of 0.05. In vitro tests confirmed that a few of the cytomegalovirus-associated TCR beta chains recognize cytomegalovirus antigens. Because HLA typing was missing for some donors at each locus, association tests included only the typed subset. A group of highly shared sequence variants was considered likely to be a technical artifact of the sequencing pipeline.

Libraries were made using the immunoSEQ multiplex PCR assay. For the multiplex PCR, a mixture combining 60 forward primers for TCR Vbeta segments and 13 reverse primers for TCR Jbeta segments was used. Amplification of the CDR3 region of rearranged TCR beta genes was performed with a multiplex PCR assay on genomic DNA. The Illumina HiSeq System was used to sequence the amplified TCR beta libraries as 87-base-pair reads. Per the source publication's procedure: In a later analysis, tens of millions of unique TCR beta chains were counted across the 666 repertoires, and roughly 11 million of these chains were shared by at least two donors. Raw reads were error-corrected and collapsed into unique sequences by a nearest-neighbor algorithm in which closely related sequences were merged to remove PCR and sequencing errors. To assign V, D and J gene segments, CDR3 sequences were aligned to IMGT reference sequences. For a sequence to be retained, at least a six-nucleotide match to both a V gene segment and a J gene segment was required. Rearrangements were called productive when the CDR3 lacked stop codons and stayed in frame with V and J; all others were non-productive. Following IMGT convention, CDR3 was defined as the stretch from the second conserved V-encoded cysteine up to the conserved J-encoded phenylalanine. The earlier analysis of about 610 of the donors excluded sequences that lacked an unambiguous match to a single V gene segment. An earlier analysis of a few hundred of the donors classified V segments as functional when productive rearrangements were above 56.7% and as segregating when the standard deviation between donors was above 5%. A statistical classification framework was built to diagnose cytomegalovirus status from the catalog of TCR beta chain sequences. A later analysis assigned V and J genes by comparing TCR nucleotide sequences with IMGT/GENE-DB human TR gene sequences. Using the TCRdist pipeline, a later analysis assigned CDR3 sequences along with most-parsimonious VDJ recombination scenarios. A later analysis defined each TCR beta chain by its CDR3 amino acid sequence plus V-gene family, and excluded reads lacking a unique V-gene family. As a way to deal with suspected cross-contamination and a sequencing artifact, a later analysis dropped more than 500 nucleotide sequences that were highly shared and had low generation probability. A later analysis calculated a clonal expansion index for each public chain from normalized within-repertoire ranks of inferred template counts. A later analysis computed generation probabilities with a VDJ recombination model fitted to out-of-frame rearrangements, and checked the results against IGoR. In a later analysis, TCR-TCR, TCR-HLA and TCR-CMV co-occurrence was scored with hypergeometric tests, and a repertoire-size bias correction was applied to TCR pairs. To estimate false discovery rates, a later analysis permuted the HLA or CMV assignments 20 times. In a later analysis, co-occurring TCRs were grouped with DBSCAN, and TCRdist sequence similarity was added when clustering was performed within HLA-allele-positive subsets. For co-occurrence clustering, repertoires with fewer than 30,000 or more than 120,000 public chains were excluded, along with about five repertoires with anomalous nucleotide sharing. TCRdb limited this immuneACCESS table to in-frame rearrangements with V and J called. A share of clones is missing; checked studies link under half to unresolved V genes, and the rest is unexplained. Clone size and V and J calls were adopted from that table, with D and trimming inferred from the DNA. This sample lists some 99,000 clones; 73% were detected once. The ten largest account for approximately 8.4% of the sample.

In total, about 650 healthy bone marrow donors made up the cohort. At the time of sampling, all cohort members were nominally healthy, though unrecorded immune exposures were likely present. The donor was CMV seronegative and belonged to the group of 320 or so seronegative cohort members. A peripheral blood sample was collected from each donor, and TCR beta sequencing was performed on peripheral blood mononuclear cells. Genomic DNA was extracted from the blood cell samples with the Qiagen DNeasy Blood Extraction Kit. Sequencing was carried out using PBMCs. The receptor chain draws on TRBV19 and TRBJ2-7; TRBD1 matches 8 bases in the middle. This clonotype was obtained from a man between 40 and 49 years old in good health and CMV-seronegative. The CDR3 protein sequence reads: CASTTGVGTGTYEQYF. The DNA reads TGTGCCAGTACCACGGGAGTAGGGACAGGAACCTACGAGCAGTACTTC.